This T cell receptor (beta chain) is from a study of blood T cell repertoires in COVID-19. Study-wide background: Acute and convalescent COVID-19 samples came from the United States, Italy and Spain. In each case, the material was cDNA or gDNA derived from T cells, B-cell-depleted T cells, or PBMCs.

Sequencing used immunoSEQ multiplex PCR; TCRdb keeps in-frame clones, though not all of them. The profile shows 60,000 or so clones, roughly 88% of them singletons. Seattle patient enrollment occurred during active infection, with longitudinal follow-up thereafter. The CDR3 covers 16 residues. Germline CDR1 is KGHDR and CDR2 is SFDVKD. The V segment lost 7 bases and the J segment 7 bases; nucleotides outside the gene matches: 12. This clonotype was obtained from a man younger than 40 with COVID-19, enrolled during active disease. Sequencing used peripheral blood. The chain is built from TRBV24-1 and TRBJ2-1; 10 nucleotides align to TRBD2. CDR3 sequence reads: CATSDASGSAGNEQFF. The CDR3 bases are TGTGCCACCAGCGACGCTAGCGGGAGCGCGGGGAATGAGCAGTTCTTC.